This TCR beta chain was captured in a study of blood T cell repertoires in COVID-19. Study in general: The origin of the acute and convalescent COVID-19 samples was the United States, Italy and Spain. The analysed material was cDNA or gDNA that came from T cells, B-cell-depleted T cells, or PBMCs.

The CDR3 loop spans 14 amino acids. Germline V gives CDR1 LNHDA, CDR2 SQIVND (reference sequence). The V gene end was trimmed by 10 bases and the J gene end by 1 base; junction bases not matched to a gene: 5. Original methodology: It was from reference gene primer amplification that nucleated cell counts were estimated. The repertoire was sequenced with immunoSEQ multiplex PCR; TCRdb's copy has only in-frame clones and lacks some. D and trimming come from the DNA, and the V and J calls and clone size come from that table. The table records about 80,000 clones, approximately 80% of them present only once.

The chain links TRBV19 to TRBJ1-5, with TRBD1 matching over 9 bases. Sequenced: peripheral blood. This receptor was identified in a human donor in a cohort sampled during active COVID-19. Here the CDR3 DNA reads TGTGCCATCTCGGACAGGGGAAGCAATCAGCCCCAGCATTTT. It translates to CAISDRGSNQPQHF.